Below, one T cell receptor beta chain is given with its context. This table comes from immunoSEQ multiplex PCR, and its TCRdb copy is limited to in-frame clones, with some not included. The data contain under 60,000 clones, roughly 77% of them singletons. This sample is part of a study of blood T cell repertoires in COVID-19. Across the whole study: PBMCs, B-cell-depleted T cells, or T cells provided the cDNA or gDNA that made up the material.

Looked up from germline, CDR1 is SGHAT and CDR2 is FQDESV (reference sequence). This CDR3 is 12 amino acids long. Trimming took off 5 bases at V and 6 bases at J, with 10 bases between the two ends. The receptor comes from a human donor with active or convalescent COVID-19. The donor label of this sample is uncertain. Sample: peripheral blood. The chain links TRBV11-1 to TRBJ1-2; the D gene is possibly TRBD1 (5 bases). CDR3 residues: CASSKVRDGYTF. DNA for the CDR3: TGTGCCAGCAGCAAAGTCAGGGATGGCTACACCTTC.